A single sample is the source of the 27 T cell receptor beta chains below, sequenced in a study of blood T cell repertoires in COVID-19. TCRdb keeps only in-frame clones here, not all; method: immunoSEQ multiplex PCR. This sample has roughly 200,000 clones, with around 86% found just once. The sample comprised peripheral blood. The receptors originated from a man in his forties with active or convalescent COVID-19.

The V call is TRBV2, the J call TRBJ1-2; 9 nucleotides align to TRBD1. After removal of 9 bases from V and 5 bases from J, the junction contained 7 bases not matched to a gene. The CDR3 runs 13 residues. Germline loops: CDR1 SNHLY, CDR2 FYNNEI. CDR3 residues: CASIQGARYGYTF. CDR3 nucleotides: TGTGCCAGTATACAGGGGGCGAGGTATGGCTACACCTTC. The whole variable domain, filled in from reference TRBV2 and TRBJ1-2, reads EPEVTQTPSHQVTQMGQEVILRCVPISNHLYFYWYRQILGQKVEFLVSFYNNEISEKSEIFDDQFSVERPDGSNFTLKIRSTKLEDSAMYFCASIQGARYGYTFGSGTRLTVV.

CDR3: CASSLSNRVDQPQHF. DNA for the CDR3: TGTGCCAGCAGTTTATCGAACAGGGTCGATCAGCCCCAGCATTTT. This rearrangement joins TRBV27 to TRBJ1-5, with D tentatively TRBD1 (6 bases). Germline CDR1 is MNHEY and CDR2 is SMNVEV (reference sequence). Between the trimmed V and J ends, which lost 0 bases and 5 bases, there was a span of 11 bases. This CDR3 spans 15 amino acids.

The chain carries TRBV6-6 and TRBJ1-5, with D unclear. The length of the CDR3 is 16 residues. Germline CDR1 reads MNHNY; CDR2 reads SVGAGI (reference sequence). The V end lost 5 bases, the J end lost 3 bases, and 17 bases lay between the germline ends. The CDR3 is CASSSEGGLNNQPQHF. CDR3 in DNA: TGTGCCAGCAGTAGCGAGGGTGGACTAAACAATCAGCCCCAGCATTTT.

The CDR3 loop reads CATGQNTDTQYF. Written as DNA, the CDR3 is TGTGCCACTGGACAAAACACAGATACGCAGTATTTT. J is TRBJ2-3 and V is TRBV15; D is possibly TRBD1 (5 bases). The CDR3 covers 12 residues. Germline CDR1 LNHNV, CDR2 YYDKDF (reference sequence). V lost 9 bases to trimming and J lost 2 bases, with 9 bases between them.

The CDR3: CASRGLLNSPLHF. Here the CDR3 DNA reads TGTGCATCTCGAGGACTGCTGAATTCACCCCTCCACTTT. J is TRBJ1-6 and V is TRBV7-8; D gene uncertain. The germline gives CDR1 SGHVS, CDR2 FQNEAQ. The CDR3 has 13 amino acids. The full variable domain, completed using reference TRBV7-8 and TRBJ1-6, is GAGVSQSPRYKVAKRGQDVALRCDPISGHVSLFWYQQALGQGPEFLTYFQNEAQLDKSGLPSDRFFAERPEGSVSTLKIQRTQQEDSAVYLCASRGLLNSPLHFGNGTRLTVT.

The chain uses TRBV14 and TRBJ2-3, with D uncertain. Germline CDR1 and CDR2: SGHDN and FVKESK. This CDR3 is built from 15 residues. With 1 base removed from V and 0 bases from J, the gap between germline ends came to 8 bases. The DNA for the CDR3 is TGTGCCAGCAGCCAAGGACTGATAAGCACAGATACGCAGTATTTT. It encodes CASSQGLISTDTQYF. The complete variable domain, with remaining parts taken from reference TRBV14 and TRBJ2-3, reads EAGVTQFPSHSVIEKGQTVTLRCDPISGHDNLYWYRRVMGKEIKFLLHFVKESKQDESGMPNNRFLAERTGGTYSTLKVQPAELEDSGVYFCASSQGLISTDTQYFGPGTRLTVL.

The CDR3 region is CASRTGWFEQYF. The CDR3 DNA follows: TGTGCCAGCAGGACAGGGTGGTTTGAGCAGTACTTC. This sequence joins TRBV28 and TRBJ2-7; 7 bases map to TRBD1. Germline assignment: CDR1 MDHEN and CDR2 SYDVKM. Trimming cost V 6 bases and J 7 bases; bases outside gene matches: 6. The length of the CDR3 is 12 residues.

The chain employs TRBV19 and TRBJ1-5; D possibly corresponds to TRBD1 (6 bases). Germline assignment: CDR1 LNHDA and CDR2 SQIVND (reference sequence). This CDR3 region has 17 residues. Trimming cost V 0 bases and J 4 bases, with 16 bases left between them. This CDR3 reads CASSIDMGTRSNQPQHF. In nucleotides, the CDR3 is TGTGCCAGTAGTATAGATATGGGGACAAGATCAAATCAGCCCCAGCATTTT.

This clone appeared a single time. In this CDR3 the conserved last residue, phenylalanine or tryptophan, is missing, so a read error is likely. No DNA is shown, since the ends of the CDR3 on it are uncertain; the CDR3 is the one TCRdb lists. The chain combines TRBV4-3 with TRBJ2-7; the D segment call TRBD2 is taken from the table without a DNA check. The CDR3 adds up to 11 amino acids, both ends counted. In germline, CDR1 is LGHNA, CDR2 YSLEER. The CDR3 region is CASSQEQRELL.

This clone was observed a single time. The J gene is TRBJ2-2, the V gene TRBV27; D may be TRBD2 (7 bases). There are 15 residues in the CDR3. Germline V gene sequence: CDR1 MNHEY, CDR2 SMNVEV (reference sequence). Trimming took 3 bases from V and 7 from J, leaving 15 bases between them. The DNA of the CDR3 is TGTGCCAGCAGTTTGACGGGGGGCGCTCTCGGGGAGCTGTTTTTT. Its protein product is CASSLTGGALGELFF.

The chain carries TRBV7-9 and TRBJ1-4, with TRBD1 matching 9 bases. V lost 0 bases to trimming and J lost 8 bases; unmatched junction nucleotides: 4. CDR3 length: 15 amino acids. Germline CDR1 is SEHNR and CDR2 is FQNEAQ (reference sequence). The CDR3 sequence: CASSLAGQGYEKLFF. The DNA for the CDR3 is TGTGCCAGCAGCTTAGCGGGACAGGGATACGAAAAACTGTTTTTT.

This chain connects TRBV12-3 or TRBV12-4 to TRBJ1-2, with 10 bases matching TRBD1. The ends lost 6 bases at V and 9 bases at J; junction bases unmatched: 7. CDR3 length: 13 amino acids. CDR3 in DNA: TGTGCCAGCAGGACCGGGACAGGGGAAAGCTACACCTTC. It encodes CASRTGTGESYTF.

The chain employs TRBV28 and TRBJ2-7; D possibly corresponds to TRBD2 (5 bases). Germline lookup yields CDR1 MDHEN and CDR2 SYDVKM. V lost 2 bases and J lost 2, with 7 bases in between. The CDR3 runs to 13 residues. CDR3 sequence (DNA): TGTGCCAGCAGTTTAGACGGGACCTACGAGCAGTACTTC. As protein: CASSLDGTYEQYF.

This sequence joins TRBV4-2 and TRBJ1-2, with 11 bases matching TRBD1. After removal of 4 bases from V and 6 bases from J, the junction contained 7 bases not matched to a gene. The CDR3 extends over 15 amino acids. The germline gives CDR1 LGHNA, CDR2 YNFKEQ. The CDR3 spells CASSPNLDRGHGYTF. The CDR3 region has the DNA TGTGCCAGCAGCCCGAACTTGGACAGGGGGCATGGCTACACCTTC.

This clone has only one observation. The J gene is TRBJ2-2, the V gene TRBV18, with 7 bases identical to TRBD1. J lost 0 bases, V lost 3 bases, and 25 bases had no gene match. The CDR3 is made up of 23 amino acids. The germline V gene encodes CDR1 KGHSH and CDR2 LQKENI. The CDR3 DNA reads TGTGCCAGCTCACCGGCCAGCACAGGGATGGACAGGAGCACCCCTTCGAACACCGGGGAGCTGTTTTTT. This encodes CASSPASTGMDRSTPSNTGELFF.

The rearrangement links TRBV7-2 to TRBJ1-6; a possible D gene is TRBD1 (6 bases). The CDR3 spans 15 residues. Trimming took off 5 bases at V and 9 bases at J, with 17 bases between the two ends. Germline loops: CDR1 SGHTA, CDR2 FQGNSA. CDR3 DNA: TGTGCCAGCAGCACCGCTAGGGGGTACAGTTCACCCCTCCACTTT. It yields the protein CASSTARGYSSPLHF.

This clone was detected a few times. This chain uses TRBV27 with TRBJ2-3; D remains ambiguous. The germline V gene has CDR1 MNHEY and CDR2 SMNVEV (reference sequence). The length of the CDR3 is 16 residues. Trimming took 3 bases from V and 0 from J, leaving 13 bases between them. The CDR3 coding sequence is TGTGCCAGCAGTTTGGGCCCAACCTTTAGCACAGATACGCAGTATTTT. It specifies CASSLGPTFSTDTQYF.

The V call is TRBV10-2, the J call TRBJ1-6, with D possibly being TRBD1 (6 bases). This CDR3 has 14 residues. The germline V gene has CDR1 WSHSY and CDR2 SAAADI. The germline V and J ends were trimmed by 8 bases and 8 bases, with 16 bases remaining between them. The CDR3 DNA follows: TGCGCCAGCCGTACCCAGGGGTTAGATTCACCCCTCCACTTT. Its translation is CASRTQGLDSPLHF.

The CDR3 spells CATSRDKDSSANIQYF. The CDR3 nucleotides read TGTGCCACCAGCAGAGATAAGGACTCATCGGCGAACATTCAGTACTTC. The chain is built from TRBV15 and TRBJ2-4; the D gene is possibly TRBD2 (5 bases). The CDR3 is made up of 16 amino acids. The germline CDR1 and CDR2 sequences are LNHNV and YYDKDF (reference sequence). V was shortened by 0 bases and J by 7 bases, with 16 bases between the two germline ends.

In nucleotides, the CDR3 is TGTGCCAGCAGCTGGGGACTAGCGGGGGACCTGGGCCAAGAGACCCAGTACTTC. Translation: CASSWGLAGDLGQETQYF. V usage is TRBV5-5 and J usage is TRBJ2-5, with TRBD2 identical over 14 bases. The CDR3 runs 18 residues. Trimming at V came to 3 bases and at J to 1 base, leaving 8 bases not matched to a gene. Germline loops: CDR1 SGHKS, CDR2 YYEKEE (reference sequence).

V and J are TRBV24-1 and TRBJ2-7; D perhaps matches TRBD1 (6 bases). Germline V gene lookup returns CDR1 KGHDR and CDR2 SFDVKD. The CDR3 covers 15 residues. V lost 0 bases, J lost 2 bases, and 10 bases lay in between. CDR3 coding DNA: TGTGCCACCAGTGATTTGCCCGGGACAACCTACGAGCAGTACTTC. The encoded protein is CATSDLPGTTYEQYF.

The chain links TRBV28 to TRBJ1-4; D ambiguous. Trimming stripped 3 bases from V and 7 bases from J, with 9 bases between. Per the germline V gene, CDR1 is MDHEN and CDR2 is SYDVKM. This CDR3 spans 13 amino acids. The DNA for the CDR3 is TGTGCCAGCAGTTTTTTTGTGAGTGAAAAACTGTTTTTT. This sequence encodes CASSFFVSEKLFF.

CDR3 sequence reads: CASSLGSSEFTGELFF. DNA for the CDR3: TGCGCCAGCAGCTTGGGATCTAGCGAATTCACCGGGGAGCTGTTTTTT. The V gene is TRBV5-1, the J gene TRBJ2-2; the D gene is possibly TRBD2 (6 bases). V lost 0 bases and J 4 bases, leaving 13 bases between the germline ends. Looked up from germline, CDR1 is SGHRS and CDR2 is YFSETQ. There are 16 residues in the CDR3.

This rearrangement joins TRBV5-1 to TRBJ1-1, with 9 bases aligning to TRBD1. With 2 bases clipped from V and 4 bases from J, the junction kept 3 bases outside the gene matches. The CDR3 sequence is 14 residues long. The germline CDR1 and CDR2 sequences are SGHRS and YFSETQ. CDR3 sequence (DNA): TGCGCCAGCAGCTTACAGGGGGCGGGCACTGAAGCTTTCTTT. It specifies CASSLQGAGTEAFF.

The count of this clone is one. The DNA of the CDR3 is TGTGCCAGCAGCTTCGAGGGGGCTAACCAGCCCCAGCATTTT. The encoded protein is CASSFEGANQPQHF. This chain connects TRBV11-2 to TRBJ1-5, with 7 bases fitting TRBD1. CDR3 length equals 14 residues. Germline V gene sequence: CDR1 SGHAT, CDR2 FQNNGV. Unmatched junction bases numbered 6, after V lost 3 bases and J lost 7 bases.

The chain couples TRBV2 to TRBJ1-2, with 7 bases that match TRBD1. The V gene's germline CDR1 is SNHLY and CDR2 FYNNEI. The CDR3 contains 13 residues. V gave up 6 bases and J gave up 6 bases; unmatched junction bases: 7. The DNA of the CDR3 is TGTGCCAGCAGCTTCGACAGGGCCAATGGCTACACCTTC. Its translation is CASSFDRANGYTF.

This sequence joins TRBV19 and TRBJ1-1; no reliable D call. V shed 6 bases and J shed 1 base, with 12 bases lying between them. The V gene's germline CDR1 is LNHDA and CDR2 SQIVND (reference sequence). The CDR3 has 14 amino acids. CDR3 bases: TGTGCCAGTAGAACGGTCGGGTCGAACACTGAAGCTTTCTTT. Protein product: CASRTVGSNTEAFF.